These 18 T cell receptor beta chains came from one sample sequenced in a study of T cell changes during pregnancy in multiple sclerosis. Generated by immunoSEQ multiplex PCR, the TCRdb table keeps only in-frame clones and is missing some. The table has roughly 72,000 clones, 89% seen once. The sequences come from peripheral blood, collected in the first trimester of pregnancy. The receptors were sampled from a female donor in good health, enrolled as a control in a pregnancy study.

The V call is TRBV4-3, the J call TRBJ1-6; D unresolved. Germline V CDR1 and CDR2: LGHNA, YSLEER. The CDR3 is made up of 16 amino acids. Trimming pared 0 bases from V and 0 bases from J, leaving 6 bases between. This CDR3 reads CASSQDSGSYNSPLHF. The CDR3 DNA is TGCGCCAGCAGCCAAGATAGCGGCTCCTATAATTCACCCCTCCACTTT.

The chain uses TRBV7-8 and TRBJ2-7; 8 positions agree with TRBD2. The CDR3 is made up of 15 amino acids. The germline V gene encodes CDR1 SGHVS and CDR2 FQNEAQ. V trimming: 1 base; J trimming: 0 bases; junction bases outside the gene matches: 2. The CDR3, as DNA: TGTGCCAGCAGCTTAGGAACTAGCGGCTCCTACGAGCAGTACTTC. Its protein is CASSLGTSGSYEQYF.

The chain combines TRBV4-3 with TRBJ1-2; the D is unclear. Germline CDR1 and CDR2: LGHNA and YSLEER. The CDR3 is 13 amino acids. V was shortened by 0 bases and J by 7 bases, with 9 bases between the two germline ends. The CDR3 DNA is TGCGCCAGCAGCCAAGACAGAAATGCTGGCTACACCTTC. Encoded protein: CASSQDRNAGYTF.

This clone was found once. V is TRBV7-6 and J is TRBJ1-6; D is ambiguous. The CDR3 is made up of 15 amino acids. V lost 1 base and J 6 bases, leaving 10 bases between the germline ends. CDR1 and CDR2 from the germline V gene are SGHVS and FNYEAQ. DNA for the CDR3: TGTGCCAGCAGCTTAGGGAGCCAGACTAATTCACCCCTCCACTTT. This codes for CASSLGSQTNSPLHF. The full variable domain, its missing parts supplied by reference TRBV7-6 and TRBJ1-6, is GAGVSQSPRYKVTKRGQDVALRCDPISGHVSLYWYRQALGQGPEFLTYFNYEAQQDKSGLPNDRFSAERPEGSISTLTIQRTEQRDSAMYRCASSLGSQTNSPLHFGNGTRLTVT.

CDR3 protein: CATSVGASGNTIYF. The CDR3 DNA reads as TGTGCCACCAGCGTAGGGGCGAGTGGAAACACCATATATTTT. The gene calls are TRBV19 and TRBJ1-3, with D perhaps TRBD1 (5 bases). There are 14 residues in the CDR3. The ends were cut back, 10 bases at V and 3 bases at J, with 16 bases in the middle. CDR1 is LNHDA and CDR2 is SQIVND in the germline V gene (reference sequence).

The V gene is TRBV10-3, the J gene TRBJ1-3; 9 bases line up with TRBD1. Germline V gene sequence: CDR1 ENHRY, CDR2 SYGVKD. The CDR3 has 17 residues. With 5 bases clipped from V and 0 bases from J, the junction kept 8 bases outside the gene matches. The CDR3 coding sequence is TGTGCCATCAGTCCCGGGACAGGGACCAGCTCTGGAAACACCATATATTTT. This gives the protein CAISPGTGTSSGNTIYF.

The genes are TRBV5-1 and TRBJ2-3; 9 positions agree with TRBD2. The CDR3 is 14 residues long. The trim removed 7 bases at V and 6 bases at J, leaving 9 bases unmatched. The germline V gene encodes CDR1 SGHRS and CDR2 YFSETQ. The CDR3 DNA reads TGCGCCAGCGGGGATAGCGGGGGCCCGGATACGCAGTATTTT. Translated, it gives CASGDSGGPDTQYF. Looking up the rest from reference TRBV5-1 and TRBJ2-3 gives the full variable domain: KAGVTQTPRYLIKTRGQQVTLSCSPISGHRSVSWYQQTPGQGLQFLFEYFSETQRNKGNFPGRFSGRQFSNSRSEMNVSTLELGDSALYLCASGDSGGPDTQYFGPGTRLTVL.

The chain employs TRBV7-9 and TRBJ1-6; no definite D call. Germline CDR1 reads SEHNR; CDR2 reads FQNEAQ (reference sequence). The CDR3 is made up of 12 amino acids. Trimming cost V 5 bases and J 7 bases, with 6 bases left between them. CDR3 sequence reads: CASSPQNSPLHF. CDR3 DNA: TGTGCCAGCAGCCCCCAGAATTCACCCCTCCACTTT.

The rearrangement links TRBV6-6 to TRBJ2-1, with TRBD2 as a possible D gene (6 bases). The CDR3 has 13 residues. CDR1 and CDR2 from the germline V gene are MNHNY and SVGAGI (reference sequence). V was cut by 8 bases and J by 8 bases, with 16 bases left in between. CDR3: CASQAGSSHEQFF. CDR3 bases: TGTGCCAGCCAGGCGGGAAGCAGCCATGAGCAGTTCTTC.

This chain uses TRBV7-2 with TRBJ2-7, with D possibly TRBD2 on 6 matching bases. CDR3 length equals 16 residues. V was clipped by 1 base and J by 2 bases, with 15 bases between them. Per the germline V gene, CDR1 is SGHTA and CDR2 is FQGNSA. As DNA, the CDR3 is TGTGCCAGCAGCTTAGATACCCGCGGGGTCCCCTACGAGCAGTACTTC. Its translation is CASSLDTRGVPYEQYF.

This chain links TRBV2 with TRBJ2-7, with a tentative D call TRBD1 (6 bases). Germline V lookup: CDR1 SNHLY, CDR2 FYNNEI. The CDR3 extends over 14 amino acids. V gave up 8 bases and J gave up 7 bases, with 21 bases separating them. The CDR3: CASHGQFTLDEQYF. CDR3 coding DNA: TGTGCCAGCCATGGACAGTTCACGTTGGATGAGCAGTACTTC. Full variable domain (remainder filled in from reference TRBV2 and TRBJ2-7): EPEVTQTPSHQVTQMGQEVILRCVPISNHLYFYWYRQILGQKVEFLVSFYNNEISEKSEIFDDQFSVERPDGSNFTLKIRSTKLEDSAMYFCASHGQFTLDEQYFGPGTRLTVT.

V and J are TRBV7-9 and TRBJ1-2; D is unresolved. Germline-derived CDR1 and CDR2 are SEHNR and FQNEAQ (reference sequence). The CDR3 contains 14 residues. The V end lost 5 bases, the J end lost 7 bases, and 17 bases lay between the germline ends. The DNA of the CDR3 is TGTGCCAGCAGCATCAGCGGAAGGCCGGTTGGCTACACCTTC. It translates to CASSISGRPVGYTF.

The gene calls are TRBV6-5 and TRBJ2-5; possible D gene TRBD1, 5 bases. Trimming stripped 2 bases from V and 5 bases from J, with 12 bases between. This CDR3 is built from 14 residues. Germline V gene sequence: CDR1 MNHEY, CDR2 SVGAGI. CDR3 in amino acids: CASSYHRPEETQYF. The CDR3 nucleotides read TGTGCCAGCAGTTACCACAGGCCCGAGGAGACCCAGTACTTC.

This chain joins TRBV19 and TRBJ2-1, with 10 bases fitting TRBD2. V gave up 4 bases and J gave up 5 bases; unmatched junction bases: 11. CDR3 length: 17 residues. Germline CDR1 LNHDA, CDR2 SQIVND (reference sequence). DNA for the CDR3: TGTGCCAGTAGTAGCAGGACTAGCGGAGGGGGGGACAATGAGCAGTTCTTC. Translation: CASSSRTSGGGDNEQFF.

Comments on this clone: One end of the junction varies from germline; a read error may be responsible. J is TRBJ1-4 and V is TRBV6-1, with 9 bases matching TRBD1. The CDR3 runs 13 residues. Germline V gene data show CDR1 as MNHNS and CDR2 as SASEGT. DNA of the CDR3: TGTGCCAGCAGCGAAGGACAGGGGCTCAGCCTGTTTTTT. Its translation is CASSEGQGLSLFF.

V usage is TRBV5-5 and J usage is TRBJ2-7; the D is unclear. CDR3 length: 14 residues. Trimming took 0 bases from V and 0 from J, leaving 7 bases between them. CDR1 is SGHKS and CDR2 is YYEKEE in the germline V gene (reference sequence). CDR3 residues: CASSLVTNSYEQYF. CDR3 DNA sequence: TGTGCCAGCAGCTTGGTCACTAACTCCTACGAGCAGTACTTC.

As regards this clone: The sample contains more than one DNA sequence encoding this CDR3. The CDR3 coding sequence is TGTGCCAGCAGTTACTCACAGGGAACTAATGAAAAACTGTTTTTT. Amino acids: CASSYSQGTNEKLFF. This chain uses TRBV6-5 with TRBJ1-4, with a tentative D call TRBD1 (6 bases). This CDR3 spans 15 amino acids. Germline V CDR1 and CDR2: MNHEY, SVGAGI. V was trimmed by 0 bases and J by 1 base, leaving 6 bases between them.

This clone has a single count. The chain combines TRBV12-5 with TRBJ2-2, with TRBD2 identical over 14 bases. In germline, CDR1 is LGHNT, CDR2 FRNRAP. This CDR3 spans 17 amino acids. V was clipped by 9 bases and J by 1 base; unmatched bases: 7. In DNA form, the CDR3 reads TGTGCTAGCAAGGGACTAGCGGGGGCCTTGAACACCGGGGAGCTGTTTTTT. Its protein product is CASKGLAGALNTGELFF.